One and the same sample provided the 24 T cell receptor beta chains below, sequenced in a study of T-cell memory formation after mild COVID-19. MiXCR was run by TCRdb on the 5' RACE reads, yielding one entry per CDR3 protein. The table includes over 350,000 distinct CDR3 sequences, 16% detected once. Sequencing used PBMCs or a T cell subset sorted from them (not recorded which). These receptors came from a man younger than 35 who had mild COVID-19 (a few samples of this study predate the infection). Cell type and time point are not known.

The V call is TRBV19, the J call TRBJ2-7; unclear D gene. The CDR3 contains 11 residues. Deletions cut 5 bases from V and 6 bases from J, with 8 bases between. From germline, CDR1 is LNHDA and CDR2 SQIVND (reference sequence). This chain's CDR3 is CASSAMGEQYF. The CDR3 nucleotides are TGTGCCAGTAGTGCTATGGGCGAGCAGTACTTC.

The genes are TRBV7-2 and TRBJ1-6, with 9 positions matching TRBD1. J gave up 10 bases and V 5 bases, and 9 bases lay outside the gene matches. The CDR3 sequence is 15 residues long. CDR1 and CDR2 from the germline V gene are SGHTA and FQGNSA. CDR3 sequence: CASSPRTGERSPLHF. The CDR3 bases are TGTGCCAGCAGCCCTAGGACAGGGGAAAGATCACCCCTCCACTTT.

This clonotype has a handful of counts. The V gene is TRBV7-3, the J gene TRBJ2-2, with D maybe TRBD2 (7 bases). From germline, CDR1 is SGHTA and CDR2 FQGTGA. V lost 5 bases, J lost 3 bases, and 13 bases lay in between. The CDR3 is made up of 15 amino acids. The CDR3 is CASSPGGQDTGELFF. The CDR3, as DNA: TGTGCCAGCAGCCCCGGGGGGCAGGACACCGGGGAGCTGTTTTTT. Full variable domain (remainder filled in from reference TRBV7-3 and TRBJ2-2): GAGVSQTPSNKVTEKGKYVELRCDPISGHTALYWYRQSLGQGPEFLIYFQGTGAADDSGLPNDRFFAVRPEGSVSTLKIQRTERGDSAVYLCASSPGGQDTGELFFGEGSRLTVL.

This clonotype has only a few counts. This chain connects TRBV3-1 to TRBJ1-4; a possible D gene is TRBD1 (5 bases). Germline V lookup: CDR1 LGHDT, CDR2 YNNKEL (reference sequence). The CDR3 has 15 amino acids. V was cut by 1 base and J by 0 bases, with 6 bases left in between. The CDR3 region has the DNA TGTGCCAGCAGCCAAGTAGGGGCAACTAATGAAAAACTGTTTTTT. Its translation is CASSQVGATNEKLFF.

The rearrangement uses TRBV6-6 and TRBJ1-4; 9 bases line up with TRBD1. The junction had 3 bases not matched to a gene; V was cut back by 2 bases and J by 8 bases. Germline values: CDR1 MNHNY, CDR2 SVGAGI (reference sequence). The CDR3 runs 14 residues. The CDR3 here is CASSYGTGYEKLFF. The CDR3 DNA follows: TGTGCCAGCAGTTACGGGACAGGGTACGAAAAACTGTTTTTT.

This clonotype was detected ten times or more. The chain employs TRBV20-1 and TRBJ1-5; 7 bases are a match to TRBD1. The CDR3 is made up of 15 amino acids. Germline CDR1 is DFQATT and CDR2 is SNEGSKA (reference sequence). J was trimmed by 2 bases and V by 6 bases; bases with no gene match: 10. CDR3 protein: CSATTGLNGNQPQHF. CDR3 in DNA: TGCAGTGCCACGACAGGGCTCAACGGCAATCAGCCCCAGCATTTT.

V usage is TRBV19 and J usage is TRBJ2-3, with 9 bases fitting TRBD1. Unmatched junction bases numbered 7, after V lost 9 bases and J lost 0 bases. Germline lookup yields CDR1 LNHDA and CDR2 SQIVND (reference sequence). CDR3 length: 15 amino acids. The CDR3 protein is CASVGQGTSTDTQYF. CDR3 DNA: TGTGCCAGCGTCGGACAGGGGACTAGCACAGATACGCAGTATTTT.

The chain couples TRBV20-1 to TRBJ2-7; no reliable D call. V was clipped by 3 bases and J by 2 bases, with 14 bases between them. CDR3 length equals 14 residues. Germline-derived CDR1 and CDR2 are DFQATT and SNEGSKA (reference sequence). CDR3 sequence (DNA): TGCAGTGCTAGGTCCCCGGGCCTAGCCTACGAGCAGTACTTC. Its protein product is CSARSPGLAYEQYF.

V gene TRBV12-3 or TRBV12-4 combines with J gene TRBJ1-4; D gene uncertain. This CDR3 is built from 11 residues. Trimming took off 3 bases at V and 13 bases at J, with 9 bases between the two ends. CDR3 loop: CASSLGVGLFF. In DNA form, the CDR3 reads TGTGCCAGCAGTTTGGGAGTGGGACTGTTTTTT.

The chain employs TRBV7-2 and TRBJ1-2, with unresolved D. Trimming cost V 1 base and J 8 bases, with 8 bases left between them. Per germline, CDR1 SGHTA and CDR2 FQGNSA. The CDR3 consists of 12 residues. The CDR3 region has the DNA TGTGCCAGCAGCTTAGGGCTGCCGGGCTACACCTTC. Protein: CASSLGLPGYTF. Supplemented by reference TRBV7-2 and TRBJ1-2, the full variable domain reads GAGVSQSPSNKVTEKGKDVELRCDPISGHTALYWYRQSLGQGLEFLIYFQGNSAPDKSGLPSDRFSAERTGGSVSTLTIQRTQQEDSAVYLCASSLGLPGYTFGSGTRLTVV.

This clonotype was counted only a few times. The V call is TRBV15, the J call TRBJ2-5; maybe TRBD1 (5 bases). CDR3 length: 15 amino acids. Between the trimmed V and J ends, which lost 7 bases and 0 bases, there was a span of 15 bases. The germline CDR1 and CDR2 sequences are LNHNV and YYDKDF (reference sequence). The CDR3 loop reads CATTPFGRDQETQYF. The CDR3 coding sequence is TGTGCCACCACCCCCTTTGGCAGGGACCAAGAGACCCAGTACTTC.

This clonotype was counted a few times. This sequence joins TRBV7-3 and TRBJ2-3, with D possibly matching TRBD2 (6 bases). The V gene's germline CDR1 is SGHTA and CDR2 FQGTGA. The length of the CDR3 is 16 residues. V shed 2 bases and J shed 1 base, with 13 bases lying between them. The CDR3 reads CASSLGFGGGTDTQYF. The DNA for the CDR3 is TGTGCCAGCAGCTTAGGGTTTGGCGGGGGCACAGATACGCAGTATTTT.

The CDR3 reads CASSPVAGVGTEAFF. CDR3 nucleotide sequence: TGTGCCAGCAGCCCCGTGGCGGGGGTGGGCACTGAAGCTTTCTTT. The chain carries TRBV5-4 and TRBJ1-1; D perhaps matches TRBD1 (5 bases). V lost 4 bases and J 4 bases, leaving 17 bases between the germline ends. The CDR3 has 15 residues. Germline V gene data show CDR1 as SGHNT and CDR2 as YYREEE (reference sequence).

This clonotype appeared many times. The rearrangement links TRBV12-3 or TRBV12-4 to TRBJ2-5; tentative D call: TRBD1 (5 bases). The CDR3 contains 13 residues. V was cut by 5 bases and J by 2 bases, with 9 bases left in between. DNA of the CDR3: TGTGCCAGCAGTGGACATTTTCAAGAGACCCAGTACTTC. It is translated as CASSGHFQETQYF.

In this sample, this clonotype turned up a few times. V gene TRBV5-1 combines with J gene TRBJ2-5; TRBD1 agrees at 7 bases. V lost 2 bases to trimming and J lost 7 bases; unmatched junction nucleotides: 5. The CDR3 consists of 13 residues. In germline, CDR1 is SGHRS, CDR2 YFSETQ. Written as DNA, the CDR3 is TGCGCCAGCAGCTTCGGGTCAGGGGGGACCCAGTACTTC. It translates to CASSFGSGGTQYF.

This clonotype was seen a few times. V gene TRBV13 combines with J gene TRBJ2-1, with TRBD2 matching 15 bases. The CDR3 runs 18 residues. V trimming: 5 bases; J trimming: 8 bases; junction bases outside the gene matches: 13. Germline assignment: CDR1 PRHDT and CDR2 FYEKMQ (reference sequence). CDR3 amino acids: CASSIPVGLAGGPDEQFF. CDR3 nucleotide sequence: TGTGCCAGCAGCATACCGGTCGGACTAGCGGGGGGGCCCGATGAGCAGTTCTTC.

In this sample, this clonotype turned up a few times. The rearrangement uses TRBV5-1 and TRBJ2-3; D is unclear. The CDR3 totals 17 residues. From germline, CDR1 is SGHRS and CDR2 YFSETQ. Deletions cut 0 bases from V and 2 bases from J, with 16 bases between. The CDR3 spells CASSLADGLGNTDTQYF. Written as DNA, the CDR3 is TGCGCCAGCAGCTTGGCCGATGGGCTGGGGAACACAGATACGCAGTATTTT.

In this sample, this clonotype turned up a few times. The rearrangement uses TRBV10-1 and TRBJ2-2; the D gene is possibly TRBD1 (5 bases). CDR1 is WNHNN and CDR2 is SYGVQD in the germline V gene (reference sequence). This CDR3 contains 17 residues. V was pared by 0 bases and J by 6 bases, with 17 bases between. The CDR3 protein is CASSESIRKQGSGELFF. CDR3 in DNA: TGCGCCAGCAGTGAGTCGATACGCAAGCAGGGTTCCGGGGAGCTGTTTTTT.

This clonotype appeared many times. The V and J genes are TRBV7-6 and TRBJ2-1; TRBD1 matches at 7 bases. Trimming took 5 bases from V and 5 from J; bases not matched to a gene: 3. The CDR3 totals 13 residues. Germline V lookup: CDR1 SGHVS, CDR2 FNYEAQ. CDR3 coding DNA: TGTGCCAGCAGCCCGGGACAGAACAATGAGCAGTTCTTC. Residues: CASSPGQNNEQFF.

The chain employs TRBV5-5 and TRBJ1-2; TRBD1 matches at 11 bases. This CDR3 region has 17 residues. V gave up 1 base and J gave up 4 bases; unmatched junction bases: 9. Germline CDR1 reads SGHKS; CDR2 reads YYEKEE (reference sequence). In DNA, the CDR3 is TGTGCCAGCAGCTTGACGGCGGGACAGGGGGTGGTCTATGGCTACACCTTC. Protein product: CASSLTAGQGVVYGYTF.

As DNA, the CDR3 is TGTGCCAGTAAAGCGGGACTAGCGGGGGGCGAGCAGTTCTTC. It yields the protein CASKAGLAGGEQFF. The chain recombines TRBV6-5 with TRBJ2-1; 15 bases match TRBD2. Trimming removed 9 bases from V and 10 bases from J; junction bases left unmatched: 7. This CDR3 is built from 14 residues. CDR1 is MNHEY, CDR2 SVGAGI, per germline.

This clonotype was seen only a few times. The chain couples TRBV12-3 or TRBV12-4 to TRBJ2-1; D is possibly TRBD1 (6 bases). V lost 2 bases and J 4 bases, leaving 9 bases between the germline ends. CDR3 length: 14 amino acids. As DNA, the CDR3 is TGTGCCAGCAGTTTACGGGACAAATACAATGAGCAGTTCTTC. Translated: CASSLRDKYNEQFF.

This chain links TRBV20-1 with TRBJ2-1, with D hard to call. The CDR3 is 11 residues long. V lost 0 bases and J 6 bases, leaving 3 bases between the germline ends. Germline V gene data show CDR1 as DFQATT and CDR2 as SNEGSKA (reference sequence). In DNA, the CDR3 is TGCAGTGCTAGAGATCTCAATGAGCAGTTCTTC. It is translated as CSARDLNEQFF.

V gene TRBV5-1 combines with J gene TRBJ1-6; D not certain. This CDR3 is 13 amino acids long. The germline V gene encodes CDR1 SGHRS and CDR2 YFSETQ. V was shortened by 0 bases and J by 8 bases, with 6 bases between the two germline ends. CDR3 nucleotides: TGCGCCAGCAGCTTGGCGGGGTATTCACCCCTCCACTTT. This sequence encodes CASSLAGYSPLHF.